Each of the 25 T cell receptor beta chains below was sequenced from the same sample in a study of monozygotic twins with inflammatory bowel disease. TCRdb reworked the 5' RACE reads into one entry per CDR3 protein, no DNA. The sample has roughly 300,000 distinct CDR3 sequences. The sample comprised blood. The receptor source for this set is a human donor with ulcerative colitis or Crohn's disease, or a healthy co-twin of an affected twin (not recorded which).

The rearrangement uses TRBV3-1 and TRBJ1-2; TCRdb picks TRBD1, but there is no DNA to check that call. The CDR3 sequence is 14 residues long. Germline CDR1 is LGHDT and CDR2 is YNNKEL (reference sequence). The CDR3 loop is CASSQPGTNYGYTF.

This rearrangement joins TRBV5-1 to TRBJ2-1; the D gene TCRdb calls, TRBD1, cannot be checked with no DNA. CDR3 length: 15 residues. Germline V gene lookup returns CDR1 SGHRS and CDR2 YFSETQ. CDR3 sequence reads: CASSTRTIEGAEQFF.

The chain joins TRBV9 to TRBJ2-4; the TCRdb D gene call, TRBD2, has no DNA to confirm it. This CDR3 has 15 residues. The germline V gene has CDR1 SGDLS and CDR2 YYNGEE. The CDR3 is CASSATLAAKNIQYF.

The chain has TRBV12-3 or TRBV12-4 and TRBJ2-7; TCRdb indicates TRBD1, and absent DNA this call remains unverified. The CDR3 is 14 amino acids. The chain's CDR3 is CASSLGGVSYEQYF.

The chain is built from TRBV19 and TRBJ2-1; the TCRdb call, TRBD1, lacks DNA for checking. The CDR3 loop spans 15 amino acids. The germline gives CDR1 LNHDA, CDR2 SQIVND (reference sequence). The CDR3 is CASSIGTGGYNEQFF.

The rearrangement joins TRBV6-1 to TRBJ1-5. Per the germline V gene, CDR1 is MNHNS and CDR2 is SASEGT. The CDR3 is made up of 16 amino acids. The CDR3 sequence is CASRVTFGEFNQPQHF.

This chain uses TRBV9 with TRBJ2-3; the D call from TCRdb, TRBD2, cannot be confirmed without DNA. The length of the CDR3 is 16 residues. The germline V gene encodes CDR1 SGDLS and CDR2 YYNGEE. The CDR3 spells CASSVVAGGLTDTQYF.

The chain recombines TRBV14 with TRBJ2-7. Germline CDR1 and CDR2: SGHDN and FVKESK. This CDR3 region has 11 residues. CDR3 protein: CASSQHYEQYF. The full variable domain, with the rest looked up from reference TRBV14 and TRBJ2-7, is EAGVTQFPSHSVIEKGQTVTLRCDPISGHDNLYWYRRVMGKEIKFLLHFVKESKQDESGMPNNRFLAERTGGTYSTLKVQPAELEDSGVYFCASSQHYEQYFGPGTRLTVT.

CDR3 region: CASSPTRGQGDTQYF. The V call is TRBV12-3 or TRBV12-4, the J call TRBJ2-3; as DNA is missing, the TRBD1 call by TCRdb cannot be tested. This CDR3 has 15 residues.

The chain recombines TRBV25-1 with TRBJ2-1; lacking DNA, the TRBD1 call made by TCRdb goes unchecked. The CDR3 is 15 amino acids. Germline V gives CDR1 MGHDK, CDR2 SYGVNS. Here the CDR3 reads CASSDPGTVYNEQFF.

The chain uses TRBV20-1 and TRBJ2-7; the D call of TRBD2 rests on TCRdb alone, since no DNA is present to check it. Germline V gene data show CDR1 as DFQATT and CDR2 as SNEGSKA (reference sequence). The length of the CDR3 is 14 residues. The CDR3 reads CSARDMGRYYEQYF.

The gene calls are TRBV7-9 and TRBJ1-1; lacking DNA, the TRBD1 call made by TCRdb goes unchecked. In germline, CDR1 is SEHNR, CDR2 FQNEAQ (reference sequence). The CDR3 sequence is 14 residues long. The CDR3 reads CASSAGAVLQSAFF.

The V and J genes are TRBV11-2 and TRBJ2-2; TCRdb returns TRBD1, unconfirmable since there is no DNA. CDR1 and CDR2 from the germline V gene are SGHAT and FQNNGV. This CDR3 has 18 amino acids. CDR3 sequence reads: CASSIQAGTGGGTGELFF.

The chain carries TRBV30 and TRBJ1-2. The CDR3 consists of 15 residues. The germline CDR1 and CDR2 sequences are GTSNPN and SVGIG (reference sequence). CDR3 amino acids: CAWSVVFEGSYGYTF.

This rearrangement joins TRBV5-1 to TRBJ1-6; TCRdb reports TRBD1, a call that lacks DNA to check it against. Germline-derived CDR1 and CDR2 are SGHRS and YFSETQ. The CDR3 consists of 15 residues. The chain's CDR3 is CASLDPTGTNSPLHF.

V is TRBV28 and J is TRBJ2-1. Germline V gene data show CDR1 as MDHEN and CDR2 as SYDVKM. The CDR3 has 13 residues. This CDR3 reads CASTRKGYNEQFF. Full variable domain (outside the CDR3, taken from reference TRBV28 and TRBJ2-1): DVKVTQSSRYLVKRTGEKVFLECVQDMDHENMFWYRQDPGLGLRLIYFSYDVKMKEKGDIPEGYSVSREKKERFSLILESASTNQTSMYLCASTRKGYNEQFFGPGTRLTVL.

The genes are TRBV7-3 and TRBJ2-1. Germline V lookup: CDR1 SGHTA, CDR2 FQGTGA. CDR3 length: 12 residues. The CDR3 spells CASSLTGHQQFF.

The chain carries TRBV5-1 and TRBJ2-1. Per the germline V gene, CDR1 is SGHRS and CDR2 is YFSETQ. CDR3 length equals 14 residues. The CDR3 reads CASSLRQGDGEQFF. Supplemented by reference TRBV5-1 and TRBJ2-1, the full variable domain reads KAGVTQTPRYLIKTRGQQVTLSCSPISGHRSVSWYQQTPGQGLQFLFEYFSETQRNKGNFPGRFSGRQFSNSRSEMNVSTLELGDSALYLCASSLRQGDGEQFFGPGTRLTVL.

CDR3 in amino acids: CASSLERATLYGYTF. The rearrangement uses TRBV7-9 and TRBJ1-2. This CDR3 spans 15 amino acids. Germline lookup yields CDR1 SEHNR and CDR2 FQNEAQ (reference sequence).

This chain uses TRBV7-2 with TRBJ1-2. Germline V gene data show CDR1 as SGHTA and CDR2 as FQGNSA. This CDR3 has 15 amino acids. CDR3 amino acids: CASSLAHLTANGYTF. The whole variable domain, remainder taken from reference TRBV7-2 and TRBJ1-2, is GAGVSQSPSNKVTEKGKDVELRCDPISGHTALYWYRQSLGQGLEFLIYFQGNSAPDKSGLPSDRFSAERTGGSVSTLTIQRTQQEDSAVYLCASSLAHLTANGYTFGSGTRLTVV.

The rearrangement joins TRBV10-1 to TRBJ2-7; the TCRdb D gene call, TRBD2, has no DNA to confirm it. Germline loops: CDR1 WNHNN, CDR2 SYGVQD (reference sequence). The CDR3 runs to 14 residues. The CDR3 loop reads CASSDRQLPTEQYF.

This chain connects TRBV24-1 to TRBJ2-7; without DNA, the TCRdb call of TRBD1 cannot be checked. This CDR3 region has 16 residues. Germline V lookup: CDR1 KGHDR, CDR2 SFDVKD. CDR3: CATSDLGQGGSYEQYF.

The chain links TRBV3-1 to TRBJ2-7. Germline V lookup: CDR1 LGHDT, CDR2 YNNKEL (reference sequence). The CDR3 has 13 residues. CDR3 sequence: CASSQGWSYEQYF.

CDR3 amino acids: CASSLFDRGLVEAFF. The chain combines TRBV5-1 with TRBJ1-1; there is no DNA to check the TCRdb D call of TRBD1. Germline V gene sequence: CDR1 SGHRS, CDR2 YFSETQ. The CDR3 sequence is 15 residues long.

The chain carries TRBV11-2 and TRBJ2-1; TCRdb calls TRBD1, which cannot be checked without DNA. CDR1 SGHAT and CDR2 FQNNGV come from the germline V gene. CDR3 length: 18 residues. The CDR3 here is CASSLDFGQGALVDEQFF.